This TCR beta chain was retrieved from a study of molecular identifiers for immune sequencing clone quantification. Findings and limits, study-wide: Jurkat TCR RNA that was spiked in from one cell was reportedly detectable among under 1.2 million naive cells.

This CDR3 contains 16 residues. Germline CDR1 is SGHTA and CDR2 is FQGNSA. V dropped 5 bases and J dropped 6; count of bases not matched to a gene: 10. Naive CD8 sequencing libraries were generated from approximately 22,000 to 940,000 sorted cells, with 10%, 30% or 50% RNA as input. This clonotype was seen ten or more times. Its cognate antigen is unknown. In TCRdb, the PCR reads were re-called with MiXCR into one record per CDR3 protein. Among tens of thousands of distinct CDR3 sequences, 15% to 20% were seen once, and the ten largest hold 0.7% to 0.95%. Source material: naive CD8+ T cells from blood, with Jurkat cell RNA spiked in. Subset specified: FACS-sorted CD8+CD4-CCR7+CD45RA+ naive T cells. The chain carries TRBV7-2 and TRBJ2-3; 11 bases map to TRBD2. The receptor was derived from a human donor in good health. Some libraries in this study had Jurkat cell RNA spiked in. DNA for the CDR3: TGTGCCAGCAGCCCCTTAGCGGGGGGGCCAGGGGATACGCAGTATTTT. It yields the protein CASSPLAGGPGDTQYF.